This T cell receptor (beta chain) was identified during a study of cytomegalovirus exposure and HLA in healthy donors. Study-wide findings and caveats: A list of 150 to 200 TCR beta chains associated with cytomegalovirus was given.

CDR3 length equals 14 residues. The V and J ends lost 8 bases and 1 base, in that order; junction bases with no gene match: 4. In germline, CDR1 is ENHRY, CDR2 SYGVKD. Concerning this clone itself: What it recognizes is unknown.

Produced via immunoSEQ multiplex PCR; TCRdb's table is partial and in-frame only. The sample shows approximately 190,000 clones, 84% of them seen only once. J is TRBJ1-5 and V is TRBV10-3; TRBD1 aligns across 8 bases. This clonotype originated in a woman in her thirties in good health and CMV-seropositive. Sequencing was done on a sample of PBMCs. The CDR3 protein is CAIGQGSSNQPQHF. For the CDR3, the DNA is TGTGCCATCGGACAGGGCTCAAGCAATCAGCCCCAGCATTTT.